This T cell receptor beta chain comes out of a study of blood T cell repertoires in COVID-19. V gave up 1 base and J gave up 4 bases, with 14 bases separating them. This CDR3 is 15 amino acids long. Germline CDR1 reads GTSNPN; CDR2 reads SVGIG (reference sequence). TCRdb's copy holds only in-frame clones and misses some; the assay was immunoSEQ multiplex PCR. The profile shows more than 65,000 clones, around 80% of them singletons. The receptor was isolated from a woman in her 70s with acute or convalescent COVID-19. The rearrangement links TRBV30 to TRBJ2-1; D may be TRBD1 (7 bases). What was sequenced was peripheral blood. CDR3 amino acids: CAWSAGQRVYNEQFF. The CDR3 nucleotides read TGTGCCTGGAGTGCGGGACAGCGGGTATACAATGAGCAGTTCTTC.